Here is one TCR beta chain with its context. These data come from a study of control samples from healthy donors and cancer patients. Sequencing was performed with immunoSEQ multiplex PCR; in TCRdb, only in-frame clones are kept and a portion is missing. The repertoire holds roughly 120,000 clones, with around 89% as singletons. Per germline, CDR1 MGHRA and CDR2 YSYEKL. There are 15 residues in the CDR3. V lost 0 bases, J lost 3 bases, and 9 bases lay in between. The chain carries TRBV4-1 and TRBJ1-5; maybe TRBD1 (5 bases). The receptor comes from a man aged 40-50 years in good health. The sample consisted of blood. The CDR3 loop reads CASSQEGQPNQPQHF. The CDR3 region has the DNA TGCGCCAGCAGCCAAGAGGGGCAGCCCAATCAGCCCCAGCATTTT.